This T cell receptor beta chain appears in the sequencing data of a study of T cell responses to AZD1222 COVID-19 vaccine. Study as a whole: Investigators merged groups given second doses at roughly 4 or roughly 12 weeks. General observations from the study: Only after the peak T cell response were repertoires sampled.

Produced via immunoSEQ multiplex PCR; TCRdb's table is partial and in-frame only. The sample comprises roughly 150,000 clones, 91% of which are singletons, and 5% rests with the top ten. CDR3 length equals 15 residues. Germline V gene data show CDR1 as SGHNT and CDR2 as YYREEE (reference sequence). Between the trimmed V and J ends, which lost 0 bases and 2 bases, there was a span of 10 bases. As concerns this clone: Its specificity is not known.

Sequenced here: peripheral blood, sampled on day 0 of AZD1222 vaccination. The chain has TRBV5-4 and TRBJ2-3; D is unclear. This TCR came from an adult in good health. The CDR3 spells CASSLEQPFTDTQYF. The CDR3 DNA follows: TGTGCCAGCAGCTTGGAGCAGCCGTTCACAGATACGCAGTATTTT.